This TCR beta chain was sequenced in a study of blood T cell repertoires in COVID-19 (dated by TCRdb to the early 2020s). The study in broad terms: Collaborator samples came from the United States, Italy and Spain and covered acute and convalescent phases of COVID-19. The prospective study material was composed of cDNA or gDNA derived from T cells, B-cell-depleted T cells, or PBMCs. Subjects who had been exposed to COVID-19, were actively infected with it, or had recovered from it provided the deeply sampled blood TCRbeta repertoires that made up the dataset. The repertoires were made available in a free public database intended to serve as a resource for research on the immune response to SARS-CoV-2. Samples came from the ongoing ImmuneRACE study (first 160 participants) plus 1,254 subjects from 6 global collaborators. Sample metadata almost always included a de-identified subject ID, COVID-19 status, age in years and sex. HLA class I and class II types, where available, came from metadata supplied by the sample provider rather than from assay-based typing.

TCRbeta CDR3 regions were amplified from genomic DNA by means of the immunoSEQ Assay, a bias-controlled multiplex PCR. On the study's bioinformatics: Within the assay, amplification of reference gene primers was used to estimate how many nucleated cells each sample contained. To quantify the absolute abundance of each unique TCRbeta CDR3 rearrangement, sequence reads were collapsed and filtered. For each sample, productive Simpson clonality was calculated by taking the square root of Simpson's diversity index across productive rearrangements. TCRdb's version of the immuneACCESS table is confined to in-frame rearrangements and falls short of the full clone set. An unresolved V gene accounts for under half of the shortfall where checked; the remainder is of unknown origin. D and trimming were read from the DNA, whereas the V and J calls and clone size are those reported in that table. The sample includes more than 85,000 clones, with more than 75% observed a single time. The ten largest clones add up to about 9.3% of the sample.

Comments on this clone: The antigen it binds to is not known. No base quality information exists; no much larger clone differs at one position.

The collaborating institutions used their own protocols to collect whole blood in K2EDTA tubes. For TCRbeta analysis, collaborators shipped samples as frozen whole blood, isolated PBMCs, or DNA extracted from either of those sample types. Broader findings and caveats from the paper: The quantity of clinical and demographic metadata differed by source and by participant and was supplied without curation.

The clonotype was recovered from a man aged 55 to 69 with active or convalescent COVID-19. What was sequenced was peripheral blood.

The DNA reads TGTGCCAGCAGCCTCGTCCCCTCTAGCGGTCGAAATGAGCAGTTCTTC. Its protein is CASSLVPSSGRNEQFF. The rearrangement joined TRBV11-2 to TRBJ2-1; 7 bases in the junction line up with TRBD2. From a lookup of the germline V gene, CDR1 and CDR2 are SGHAT and FQNNGV. V ends up 5 bases short and J 7 bases short, with an unmatched junction base count of 14. From the cysteine through the phenylalanine, the CDR3 covers 16 amino acids. The retained sequence is limited to the CDR3, 48 bases, with the frame set at the first base.